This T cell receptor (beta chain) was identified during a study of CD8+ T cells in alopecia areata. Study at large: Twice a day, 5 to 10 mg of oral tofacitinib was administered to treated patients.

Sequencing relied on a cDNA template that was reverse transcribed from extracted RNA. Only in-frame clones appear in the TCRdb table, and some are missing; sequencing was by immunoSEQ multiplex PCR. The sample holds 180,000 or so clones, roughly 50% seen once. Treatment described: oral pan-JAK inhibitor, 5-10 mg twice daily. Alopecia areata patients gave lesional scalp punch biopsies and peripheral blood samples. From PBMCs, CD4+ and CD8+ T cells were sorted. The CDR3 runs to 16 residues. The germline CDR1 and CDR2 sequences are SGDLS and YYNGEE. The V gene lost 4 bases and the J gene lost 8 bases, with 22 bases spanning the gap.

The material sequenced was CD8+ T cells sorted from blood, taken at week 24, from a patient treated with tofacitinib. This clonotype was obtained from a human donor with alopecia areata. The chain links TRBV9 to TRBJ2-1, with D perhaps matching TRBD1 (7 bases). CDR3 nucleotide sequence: TGTGCCAGCAGCCCGGTCGGAGGGGGCCGGGCGGATGAGCAGTTCTTC. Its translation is CASSPVGGGRADEQFF.